Reported below is one T cell receptor (beta chain). The antigen is unknown. The data were produced by immunoSEQ multiplex PCR, yet TCRdb's version contains in-frame clones alone and is incomplete. The sample lists around 100,000 clones, about 90% seen once, with 20% in the top ten. This specimen comes from a study of T cell responses to AZD1222 COVID-19 vaccine. For the study at large: Researchers grouped second doses given at about 4 or about 12 weeks into one pool. Findings of the study overall: There were repertoire samples only from the period after the peak T cell response. Clonal diversity may have been underestimated in mostly white British donors. Baseline seropositives among AZD1222 recipients totaled only five to seven.

The TCR sequence derives from an adult in good health. Sequencing used peripheral blood, obtained on day 0 of AZD1222 vaccination.

The CDR3 here is CASSPWTSGGYEQYF. As DNA, the CDR3 is TGTGCCAGCAGCCCGTGGACTAGCGGGGGTTACGAGCAGTACTTC. V usage is TRBV7-2 and J usage is TRBJ2-7; TRBD2 matches at 13 bases. After removal of 5 bases from V and 4 bases from J, the junction contained 5 bases not matched to a gene. The germline gives CDR1 SGHTA, CDR2 FQGNSA. The CDR3 has 15 amino acids.